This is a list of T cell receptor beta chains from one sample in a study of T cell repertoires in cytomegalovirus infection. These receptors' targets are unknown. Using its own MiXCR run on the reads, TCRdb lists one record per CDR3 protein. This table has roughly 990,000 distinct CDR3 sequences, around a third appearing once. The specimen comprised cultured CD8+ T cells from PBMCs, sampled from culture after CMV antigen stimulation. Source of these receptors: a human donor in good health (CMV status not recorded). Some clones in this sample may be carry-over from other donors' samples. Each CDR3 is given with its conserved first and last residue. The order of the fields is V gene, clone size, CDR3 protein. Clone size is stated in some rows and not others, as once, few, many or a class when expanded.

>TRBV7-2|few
CASSLTPSYEPGQSLYF
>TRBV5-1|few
CASSLLGDSMNTEAFF
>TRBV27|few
CASSTGQGAYTGELFF
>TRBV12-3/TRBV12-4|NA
CASSLADRGSNQPQHF
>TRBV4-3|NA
CASSQEFTGLLHTEAFF
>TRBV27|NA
CASSLLSGDGDQPQHF
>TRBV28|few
CASSEYGTYNGYTF
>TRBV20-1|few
CSAGSGITGELFF
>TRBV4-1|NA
CASSQGLLSAGNTIYF
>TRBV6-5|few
CASSGGGEYNYGYTF
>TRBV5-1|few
CASRTGKETQYF
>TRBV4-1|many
CASSPFEGVETQYF
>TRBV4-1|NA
CASSQGAAVRRVMNTEAFF
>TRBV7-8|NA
CASSITTGLNSPLHF
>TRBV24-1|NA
CATSDLRGEPSTDTQYF
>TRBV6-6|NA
CATSTSGGLSYEQYF
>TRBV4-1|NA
CASSMWLDTGELFF
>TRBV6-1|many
CASSEEGGAGEKLFF
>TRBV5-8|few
CASSPRDRVFGGTKNIQYF
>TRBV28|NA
CASRDATGGETQYF
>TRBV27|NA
CASSLGGALTEAFF
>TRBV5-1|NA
CASSLVAFGDTEAFF
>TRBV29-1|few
CSVEGYNEQFF
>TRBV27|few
CASSLSTGQGHNEQFF
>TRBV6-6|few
CASTQSQDSMADTQYF
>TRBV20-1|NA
CSAMGTDDNEKLFF
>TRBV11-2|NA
CASSRQGRTEALF
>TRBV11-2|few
CASSLWVSESSNYGYTF
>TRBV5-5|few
CASGMIRDNEKLFF
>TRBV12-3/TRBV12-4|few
CASSFTGVLTEAFF
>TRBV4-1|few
CASSQGVRGETGELFF
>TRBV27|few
CASSLSPRTSGGGTDTQYF
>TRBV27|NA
CASSGGGQSNSPLHF
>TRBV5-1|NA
CASSLALPSGGRPSEQFF
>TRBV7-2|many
CASSSTGEGETQYF
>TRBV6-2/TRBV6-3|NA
CASSRRDRKTEAFF
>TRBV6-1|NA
CASSSYRPGTDYGYTF
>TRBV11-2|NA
CASSLADRESETQYF
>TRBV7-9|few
CASSLARGLDNEQFF
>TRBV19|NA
CASSTRLADYNEQFF
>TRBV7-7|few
CASSPRLAGGSQETQYF
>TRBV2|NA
CASTEEGSTISYGYTF
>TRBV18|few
CASSPAEGPNTGELFF
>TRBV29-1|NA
CSADGAKSEAFF
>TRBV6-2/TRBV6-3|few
CASSYSARGAHTDTQYF
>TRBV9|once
CASSVAPGAGNTIYF
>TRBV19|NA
CASKLTGYYGYTF
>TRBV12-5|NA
CASGLVGDRDNGYTF
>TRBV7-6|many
CASSTLASGLDEQFF
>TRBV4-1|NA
CASSQGPENQPQHF
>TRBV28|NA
CASSTTQPDRGLFSGTNVLTF
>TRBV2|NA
CASSESVGTGGRNEQYF